This TCR beta chain was captured by sequencing in a study of response to subunit inactivated influenza vaccine. CDR3 length: 16 amino acids. The V end lost 0 bases, the J end lost 6 bases, and 16 bases lay between the germline ends. From germline, CDR1 is LGHNA and CDR2 YSLEER. A single record per CDR3 protein comes from TCRdb applying MiXCR to the RT-PCR reads. In the table there are around 710,000 distinct CDR3 sequences, 11% to 15% of which are singletons. This clonotype was counted between two and nine times. The receptor comes from a man over 45 who received an inactivated influenza vaccine. The sequences come from PBMCs from blood, collected 14 to 15 days before vaccination. The genes are TRBV4-3 and TRBJ2-3; possibly TRBD1 for D (6 bases). CDR3 sequence: CASSQEFQGWIDTQYF. DNA of the CDR3: TGCGCCAGCAGCCAAGAGTTTCAGGGGTGGATCGATACGCAGTATTTT.